Detailed here is one T cell receptor beta chain. The antigen remains unidentified. The data were obtained in a study of response to subunit inactivated influenza vaccine. The CDR3 is 14 residues long. The V and J ends lost 6 bases and 1 base respectively, with 9 bases between them. Per the germline V gene, CDR1 is MGHDK and CDR2 is SYGVNS. Whole-study findings and limits: Authors suggested each seasonal influenza vaccination recruits few new T cells.

TCRdb passed the RT-PCR reads through MiXCR, listing each CDR3 protein once. The data show 710,000 or so distinct CDR3 sequences, 15% to 19% seen once. This sequence originates from a man aged 50 or older who received an inactivated influenza vaccine. V and J are TRBV25-1 and TRBJ2-2; D gene uncertain. Here the sequenced sample was PBMCs from blood, taken approximately 12 days after vaccination. In nucleotides, the CDR3 is TGTGCCAGCAGCCCCAAACAGAACACCGGGGAGCTGTTTTTT. This sequence encodes CASSPKQNTGELFF.